These T cell receptor beta chains were read from a single sample in a study of blood T cell repertoires in COVID-19. The assay was immunoSEQ multiplex PCR, and TCRdb's table has in-frame clones only and misses some. The data contain around 73,000 clones, about 80% of them singletons. What was sequenced was peripheral blood. All receptors come from a human donor in a cohort sampled during active COVID-19. Both conserved end residues are part of each CDR3. A D gene is named only where the DNA matches it firmly. Where a row states a size, it is once, few, many or the class of an expanded clone; other rows omit it.

d_gene: NA
v_gene: TRBV19
j_gene: TRBJ2-1
abundance: NA
CDR3aa: CATSPNFYNEQFF
CDR3nt: TGTGCCACTAGCCCTAATTTCTACAATGAGCAGTTCTTC

d_gene: TRBD1
v_gene: TRBV12-3/TRBV12-4
j_gene: TRBJ2-7
abundance: NA
CDR3aa: CASSQGQGDEQYF
CDR3nt: TGTGCCAGCAGTCAGGGACAGGGGGACGAGCAGTACTTC

d_gene: NA
v_gene: TRBV5-1
j_gene: TRBJ1-3
abundance: NA
CDR3aa: CASSLGRSSGNTIYF
CDR3nt: TGCGCCAGCAGCTTGGGCAGAAGCTCTGGAAACACCATATATTTT

d_gene: TRBD1
v_gene: TRBV28
j_gene: TRBJ1-1
abundance: NA
CDR3aa: CASSLLPGQGNTEAFF
CDR3nt: TGTGCCAGCAGTTTATTACCAGGACAGGGAAACACTGAAGCTTTCTTT

d_gene: TRBD1
v_gene: TRBV9
j_gene: TRBJ1-4
abundance: few
CDR3aa: CASSATGGGGKLFF
CDR3nt: TGTGCCAGCAGCGCCACAGGGGGCGGGGGAAAACTGTTTTTT

d_gene: NA
v_gene: TRBV3-1/TRBV3-2
j_gene: TRBJ2-2
abundance: NA
CDR3aa: CASHWGAGELFF
CDR3nt: TGTGCCAGCCACTGGGGGGCCGGGGAGCTGTTTTTT

d_gene: NA
v_gene: TRBV29-1
j_gene: TRBJ1-3
abundance: NA
CDR3aa: CSVTDRLLNSGNTIYF
CDR3nt: TGCAGCGTGACCGACCGACTCCTGAACTCTGGAAACACCATATATTTT

d_gene: TRBD1
v_gene: TRBV9
j_gene: TRBJ1-6
abundance: NA
CDR3aa: CASSFRDSDSPLHF
CDR3nt: TGTGCCAGCAGCTTCCGGGACAGTGATTCACCCCTCCACTTT

d_gene: TRBD2
v_gene: TRBV2
j_gene: TRBJ2-2
abundance: NA
CDR3aa: CASNTIGVLTSQNTGELFF
CDR3nt: TGTGCCAGCAACACTATAGGGGTTCTGACTAGCCAGAACACCGGGGAGCTGTTTTTT

d_gene: TRBD1
v_gene: TRBV2
j_gene: TRBJ1-5
abundance: NA
CDR3aa: CASSRDRGLSNQPQHF
CDR3nt: TGTGCCAGCAGTCGGGACAGGGGGCTCAGCAATCAGCCCCAGCATTTT

d_gene: NA
v_gene: TRBV6-2/TRBV6-3
j_gene: TRBJ2-5
abundance: NA
CDR3aa: CASSYGGLETQYF
CDR3nt: TGTGCCAGCAGTTACGGGGGGTTGGAGACCCAGTACTTC

d_gene: NA
v_gene: TRBV5-1
j_gene: TRBJ1-6
abundance: NA
CDR3aa: CASSLGQRNSPLHF
CDR3nt: TGCGCCAGCAGCTTGGGACAGCGCAATTCACCCCTCCACTTT

d_gene: TRBD2
v_gene: TRBV9
j_gene: TRBJ2-2
abundance: NA
CDR3aa: CASKAGGTNTGELFF
CDR3nt: TGTGCCAGCAAAGCGGGGGGTACGAACACCGGGGAGCTGTTTTTT

d_gene: NA
v_gene: TRBV14
j_gene: TRBJ2-3
abundance: NA
CDR3aa: CASSRRQGTDTQYF
CDR3nt: TGTGCCAGCAGCCGTCGCCAGGGCACAGATACGCAGTATTTT

d_gene: NA
v_gene: TRBV7-8
j_gene: TRBJ2-1
abundance: NA
CDR3aa: CASSPGGPISYNEQFF
CDR3nt: TGTGCCAGCAGCCCCGGGGGGCCGATCTCCTACAATGAGCAGTTCTTC

d_gene: NA
v_gene: TRBV28
j_gene: TRBJ1-1
abundance: NA
CDR3aa: CATQVWAANTEAFF
CDR3nt: TGTGCCACCCAAGTTTGGGCAGCAAACACTGAAGCTTTCTTT

d_gene: NA
v_gene: TRBV19
j_gene: TRBJ2-3
abundance: NA
CDR3aa: CASSIERLDPTDTQYF
CDR3nt: TGTGCCAGTAGTATAGAGAGACTTGATCCTACAGATACGCAGTATTTT

d_gene: TRBD1
v_gene: TRBV5-4
j_gene: TRBJ2-5
abundance: once
CDR3aa: CASSSRQGSETQYF
CDR3nt: TGTGCCAGCAGCTCGCGACAGGGTAGTGAGACCCAGTACTTC

d_gene: TRBD2
v_gene: TRBV7-2
j_gene: TRBJ2-5
abundance: NA
CDR3aa: CASSQRGWASGGAPETQYF
CDR3nt: TGTGCCAGCAGCCAAAGGGGTTGGGCTAGCGGGGGGGCACCAGAGACCCAGTACTTC

d_gene: NA
v_gene: TRBV28
j_gene: TRBJ1-2
abundance: NA
CDR3aa: CASSRAGVDLRGYTF
CDR3nt: TGTGCCAGCAGTCGAGCTGGGGTAGATCTTAGGGGGTACACCTTC

d_gene: TRBD1
v_gene: TRBV18
j_gene: TRBJ1-1
abundance: NA
CDR3aa: CASSRVVWTGVTTEAFF
CDR3nt: TGTGCCAGCTCCCGGGTGGTCTGGACAGGGGTTACCACTGAAGCTTTCTTT

d_gene: TRBD1
v_gene: TRBV10-3
j_gene: TRBJ1-1
abundance: NA
CDR3aa: CAIGGTGQNTEAFF
CDR3nt: TGTGCCATCGGCGGGACAGGGCAGAACACTGAAGCTTTCTTT

d_gene: NA
v_gene: TRBV13
j_gene: TRBJ2-7
abundance: NA
CDR3aa: CASSLERGEQYF
CDR3nt: TGTGCCAGCAGCTTAGAACGGGGAGAGCAGTACTTC

d_gene: TRBD1
v_gene: TRBV30
j_gene: TRBJ1-1
abundance: NA
CDR3aa: CAWSHPRDRATEAFF
CDR3nt: TGTGCCTGGAGTCACCCCAGGGACAGGGCCACTGAAGCTTTCTTT

d_gene: TRBD1
v_gene: TRBV28
j_gene: TRBJ2-5
abundance: NA
CDR3aa: CASKVPGQGTEETQYF
CDR3nt: TGTGCCAGCAAAGTTCCGGGACAGGGAACTGAAGAGACCCAGTACTTC

d_gene: TRBD1
v_gene: TRBV5-1
j_gene: TRBJ2-7
abundance: NA
CDR3aa: CASSLESGDRGSEQYF
CDR3nt: TGCGCCAGCAGCTTGGAGTCAGGGGACAGGGGTAGCGAGCAGTACTTC

d_gene: NA
v_gene: TRBV5-6
j_gene: TRBJ1-2
abundance: NA
CDR3aa: CASSFGRELYGYTF
CDR3nt: TGTGCCAGCAGCTTTGGAAGGGAGCTCTATGGCTACACCTTC

d_gene: NA
v_gene: TRBV11-2
j_gene: TRBJ2-5
abundance: NA
CDR3aa: CASSFKIGTLKLETQYF
CDR3nt: TGTGCCAGCAGCTTCAAAATAGGGACACTTAAACTGGAGACCCAGTACTTC

d_gene: TRBD1
v_gene: TRBV2
j_gene: TRBJ1-1
abundance: NA
CDR3aa: CASSLLGQGFGAFF
CDR3nt: TGTGCCAGCAGTCTTCTGGGACAGGGGTTCGGAGCTTTCTTT

d_gene: NA
v_gene: TRBV7-9
j_gene: TRBJ2-3
abundance: NA
CDR3aa: CASTLLGVGTTWSTDTQYF
CDR3nt: TGTGCCAGCACACTTCTGGGGGTAGGGACAACTTGGTCCACAGATACGCAGTATTTT

d_gene: TRBD1
v_gene: TRBV28
j_gene: TRBJ1-4
abundance: NA
CDR3aa: CASSRTGEEKLFF
CDR3nt: TGTGCCAGCAGTCGGACAGGGGAAGAAAAACTGTTTTTT

d_gene: NA
v_gene: TRBV2
j_gene: TRBJ1-6
abundance: NA
CDR3aa: CASSGESSYNSPLHF
CDR3nt: TGTGCCAGCAGTGGGGAGAGCTCCTATAATTCACCCCTCCACTTT

d_gene: TRBD2
v_gene: TRBV7-3
j_gene: TRBJ2-1
abundance: NA
CDR3aa: CASSPLAGGFGEQFF
CDR3nt: TGTGCCAGCAGCCCACTAGCGGGGGGCTTCGGTGAGCAGTTCTTC

d_gene: NA
v_gene: TRBV19
j_gene: TRBJ2-3
abundance: NA
CDR3aa: CASSTWGGTDTQYF
CDR3nt: TGTGCCAGTAGTACTTGGGGAGGCACAGATACGCAGTATTTT

d_gene: TRBD1
v_gene: TRBV11-2
j_gene: TRBJ2-2
abundance: NA
CDR3aa: CASSSWTGLSTGELFF
CDR3nt: TGTGCCAGCAGCTCTTGGACAGGGCTTAGCACCGGGGAGCTGTTTTTT

d_gene: NA
v_gene: TRBV2
j_gene: TRBJ1-6
abundance: few
CDR3aa: CASSFGQNSPLHF
CDR3nt: TGTGCCAGCAGTTTTGGACAGAATTCACCCCTCCACTTT

d_gene: TRBD2
v_gene: TRBV11-2
j_gene: TRBJ2-1
abundance: once
CDR3aa: CASSRSGGAYNEQFF
CDR3nt: TGTGCCAGCAGTCGGAGCGGGGGGGCCTACAATGAGCAGTTCTTC

d_gene: NA
v_gene: TRBV4-2
j_gene: TRBJ1-2
abundance: NA
CDR3aa: CASSQDWDKLDYGYTF
CDR3nt: TGTGCCAGCAGCCAAGATTGGGACAAATTGGACTATGGCTACACCTTC

d_gene: TRBD2
v_gene: TRBV6-2/TRBV6-3
j_gene: TRBJ2-7
abundance: once
CDR3aa: CASSWGLAYEQYF
CDR3nt: TGTGCCAGCAGTTGGGGACTAGCCTACGAGCAGTACTTC